The 8 T cell receptor beta chains below were found in one sample sequenced in a study of cytomegalovirus exposure and HLA in healthy donors. TCRdb's table, derived via immunoSEQ multiplex PCR, lists solely in-frame clones and lacks some. The sample contains a few hundred thousand clones, nearly 90% of which appear only once. The sequenced sample consisted of PBMCs. These receptors originate from a young woman in good health and CMV-seronegative.

This clone was detected once. This sequence joins TRBV4-2 and TRBJ1-1; the match to TRBD1 covers 7 bases. With 4 bases clipped from V and 4 bases from J, the junction kept 6 bases outside the gene matches. In germline, CDR1 is LGHNA, CDR2 YNFKEQ. This CDR3 has 14 amino acids. The CDR3 protein is CASSRKTGTTEAFF. The CDR3 DNA follows: TGTGCCAGCAGCCGGAAGACAGGGACCACTGAAGCTTTCTTT.

This clone was seen once. The V call is TRBV27, the J call TRBJ2-7; D perhaps matches TRBD1 (6 bases). Germline loops: CDR1 MNHEY, CDR2 SMNVEV (reference sequence). The CDR3 totals 14 residues. Trimming cost V 5 bases and J 3 bases, with 14 bases left between them. The CDR3 sequence is CASSPTTGIYEQYV. For the CDR3, the DNA is TGTGCCAGCAGTCCCACAACAGGGATCTACGAGCAGTACGTC.

This sequence joins TRBV28 and TRBJ2-7; 9 bases are a match to TRBD1. The length of the CDR3 is 13 residues. CDR1 MDHEN and CDR2 SYDVKM come from the germline V gene. The ends lost 4 bases at V and 3 bases at J; junction bases unmatched: 1. The CDR3 reads CASSSTGGYEQYF. DNA for the CDR3: TGTGCCAGCAGTTCGACAGGGGGCTACGAGCAGTACTTC.

V gene TRBV12-5 combines with J gene TRBJ2-3, with D maybe TRBD1 (6 bases). The germline V and J ends were trimmed by 3 bases and 0 bases, with 10 bases remaining between them. CDR1 is LGHNT, CDR2 FRNRAP, per germline. The CDR3 totals 15 residues. Written as DNA, the CDR3 is TGTGCTAGTGGTTTCGGACAGTCTAGCACAGATACGCAGTATTTT. Translating it yields CASGFGQSSTDTQYF.

Only one count was recorded for this clone. The chain couples TRBV9 to TRBJ1-1; D unclear. Trimming stripped 3 bases from V and 3 bases from J, with 12 bases between. Germline V lookup: CDR1 SGDLS, CDR2 YYNGEE. The CDR3 runs 14 residues. The CDR3 nucleotides are TGTGCCAGCAGCGCTACTGGTGGGCACACTGAAGCTTTCTTT. The encoded protein is CASSATGGHTEAFF.

V is TRBV7-9 and J is TRBJ2-7; D ambiguous. This CDR3 comprises 12 residues. Per germline, CDR1 SEHNR and CDR2 FQNEAQ (reference sequence). The V and J ends lost 2 bases and 3 bases respectively, with 5 bases between them. CDR3 sequence reads: CASSLPGYEQYF. The CDR3 bases are TGTGCCAGCAGCTTACCAGGCTACGAGCAGTACTTC. Together with reference TRBV7-9 and TRBJ2-7, the CDR3 gives the full variable domain: DTGVSQNPRHKITKRGQNVTFRCDPISEHNRLYWYRQTLGQGPEFLTYFQNEAQLEKSRLLSDRFSAERPKGSFSTLEIQRTEQGDSAMYLCASSLPGYEQYFGPGTRLTVT.

The chain carries TRBV11-2 and TRBJ1-4; D is unresolved. Germline CDR1 is SGHAT and CDR2 is FQNNGV. V lost 0 bases and J lost 7, with 6 bases in between. This CDR3 comprises 13 residues. DNA of the CDR3: TGTGCCAGCAGCTTAGAGGCAGTTGAAAAACTGTTTTTT. It codes for CASSLEAVEKLFF.

DNA of the CDR3: TGTGCCAGCAGAACAGGGAACTCTGGAAACACCATATATTTT. Translated: CASRTGNSGNTIYF. The chain combines TRBV6-5 with TRBJ1-3; the D gene is possibly TRBD1 (6 bases). Trimming cost V 6 bases and J 0 bases, with 9 bases left between them. This CDR3 region has 14 residues. Germline V gives CDR1 MNHEY, CDR2 SVGAGI.